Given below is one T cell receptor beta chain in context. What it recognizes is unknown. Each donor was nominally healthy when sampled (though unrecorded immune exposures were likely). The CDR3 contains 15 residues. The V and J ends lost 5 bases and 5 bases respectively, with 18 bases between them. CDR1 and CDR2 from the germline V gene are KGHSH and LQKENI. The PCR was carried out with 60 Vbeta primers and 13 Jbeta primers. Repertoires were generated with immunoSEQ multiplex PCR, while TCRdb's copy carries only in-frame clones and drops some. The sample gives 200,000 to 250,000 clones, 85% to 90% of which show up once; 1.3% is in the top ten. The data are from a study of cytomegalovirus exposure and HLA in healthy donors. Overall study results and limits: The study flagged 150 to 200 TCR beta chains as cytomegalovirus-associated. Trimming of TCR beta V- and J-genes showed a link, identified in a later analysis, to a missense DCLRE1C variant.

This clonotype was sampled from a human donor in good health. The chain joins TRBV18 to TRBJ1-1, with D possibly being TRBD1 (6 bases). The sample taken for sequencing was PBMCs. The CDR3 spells CASSSQGRSGTEAFF. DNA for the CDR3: TGTGCCAGCTCATCACAGGGTCGGTCGGGAACTGAAGCTTTCTTT.